Listed below are T cell receptor beta chains from one sample, sequenced in a study of regulatory T cells in long-lasting Graves disease. In TCRdb, the multiplex PCR reads were re-called with MiXCR into one record per CDR3 protein. The sample lists under 400,000 distinct CDR3 sequences, 15% to 20% occurring once. This sample also belongs to another study, concerning T cells in Graves' hyperthyroidism and ophthalmopathy.

This sample comprised peripheral blood mononuclear cells (PBMCs), obtained at new diagnosis, from a patient treated with antithyroid drugs. These receptors were collected from a man aged 40-49 years with Graves disease. CDR3s include the opening cysteine and the closing phenylalanine or tryptophan.

j_gene	v_gene	CDR3aa
TRBJ1-1	TRBV6-5	CASSYLGQGRTEAFF
TRBJ1-1	TRBV7-9	CASSLGDEAEAFF
TRBJ2-5	TRBV28	CASRSGQGYETQYF
TRBJ2-1	TRBV6-1	CASTPTGGNEQFF
TRBJ2-5	TRBV6-1	CASRGTVWYQETQYF
TRBJ1-6	TRBV3-1	CASSQGIGRRESPLHF
TRBJ2-7	TRBV18	CASSPRSREQYF
TRBJ1-2	TRBV2	CASRGFHYGYTF
TRBJ1-1	TRBV7-9	CASSLINGDTEAFF
TRBJ2-4	TRBV6-1	CASSEVILAKNIQYF
TRBJ2-3	TRBV7-2	CASSLASQRGGLSDTQYF
TRBJ2-1	TRBV7-2	CASSLAQGSYNEQFF
TRBJ2-1	TRBV27	CASSLFLAGGISYNEQFF
TRBJ1-1	TRBV19	CASSGGPAPNTEAFF
TRBJ2-3	TRBV30	CAWASGGGADTQYF
TRBJ2-5	TRBV28	CAITPGTDSQYF
TRBJ2-3	TRBV5-6	CASSLGGGGVTDTQYF
TRBJ2-7	TRBV7-9	CASSPGLEQYF
TRBJ2-3	TRBV7-3	CASSPAGGASTDTQYF
TRBJ2-7	TRBV6-1	CASTNRESSYEQYF
TRBJ2-1	TRBV24-1	CATSDYNRGSNEQFF
TRBJ2-7	TRBV6-1	CASRPVRSYEQYF
TRBJ2-1	TRBV7-2	CASSSSSTSNEQFF
TRBJ2-5	TRBV6-1	CASSADWEETQYF
TRBJ1-3	TRBV30	CAWSKGRSSGNTIYF
TRBJ2-3	TRBV5-4	CASGLKGSTDTQYF
TRBJ2-7	TRBV12-3/TRBV12-4	CASTQGTGYEQYF
TRBJ1-2	TRBV4-1	CASSRDRGSEGYTF
TRBJ1-2	TRBV12-3/TRBV12-4	CASSRSSGVGPYGYTF
TRBJ2-5	TRBV19	CASSPVGGRGETQYF
TRBJ1-5	TRBV28	CASSLWGSYSNQPQHF
TRBJ1-2	TRBV6-1	CASSGAPGQGGNGYTF
TRBJ1-4	TRBV9	CASSVGQQDEKLFF
TRBJ2-7	TRBV18	CASSPRQGEEQYF
TRBJ2-5	TRBV5-1	CASSQGTGRIETQYF
TRBJ1-6	TRBV7-9	CASSYQVNSPLHF
TRBJ1-4	TRBV30	CAWSLGRANEKLFF
TRBJ2-2	TRBV30	CAWIRLRELFF
TRBJ2-3	TRBV3-1	CASSQQSTDTQYF
TRBJ2-7	TRBV10-3	CAISPNSSQRDSYEQYF
TRBJ1-5	TRBV3-1	CASSQSTVAGWSEPQHF
TRBJ2-1	TRBV5-4	CASSLDQGMSEQFF
TRBJ1-1	TRBV2	CASSEIGSTEAFF
TRBJ2-1	TRBV28	CASITPQPQGQGAYEQFF
TRBJ2-3	TRBV5-1	CASRGLAGTDTQYF
TRBJ2-3	TRBV3-1	CASSQDLLAGNTDTQYF
TRBJ2-2	TRBV9	CASSVAAENTGELFF
TRBJ1-4	TRBV24-1	CATSDNDRGSEKLFF
TRBJ2-7	TRBV7-9	CASSLGPESSYEQYF
TRBJ2-1	TRBV7-9	CASSLLQFNEQFF
TRBJ2-3	TRBV20-1	CSAPEGGQDTQYF
TRBJ2-2	TRBV11-2	CASSSPGTGELFF
TRBJ2-3	TRBV7-6	CASSSWTSGGPDTQYF
TRBJ1-3	TRBV12-3/TRBV12-4	CASSLGGTGNTIYF
TRBJ2-2	TRBV6-4	CASSDSGVTGELFF
TRBJ1-1	TRBV5-4	CVSSVPLGRDAFF
TRBJ1-4	TRBV29-1	CSVEATGATNEKLFF
TRBJ2-5	TRBV28	CASSWGGTGLGEQYF
TRBJ2-3	TRBV5-6	CASSKTSGALSDTQYF